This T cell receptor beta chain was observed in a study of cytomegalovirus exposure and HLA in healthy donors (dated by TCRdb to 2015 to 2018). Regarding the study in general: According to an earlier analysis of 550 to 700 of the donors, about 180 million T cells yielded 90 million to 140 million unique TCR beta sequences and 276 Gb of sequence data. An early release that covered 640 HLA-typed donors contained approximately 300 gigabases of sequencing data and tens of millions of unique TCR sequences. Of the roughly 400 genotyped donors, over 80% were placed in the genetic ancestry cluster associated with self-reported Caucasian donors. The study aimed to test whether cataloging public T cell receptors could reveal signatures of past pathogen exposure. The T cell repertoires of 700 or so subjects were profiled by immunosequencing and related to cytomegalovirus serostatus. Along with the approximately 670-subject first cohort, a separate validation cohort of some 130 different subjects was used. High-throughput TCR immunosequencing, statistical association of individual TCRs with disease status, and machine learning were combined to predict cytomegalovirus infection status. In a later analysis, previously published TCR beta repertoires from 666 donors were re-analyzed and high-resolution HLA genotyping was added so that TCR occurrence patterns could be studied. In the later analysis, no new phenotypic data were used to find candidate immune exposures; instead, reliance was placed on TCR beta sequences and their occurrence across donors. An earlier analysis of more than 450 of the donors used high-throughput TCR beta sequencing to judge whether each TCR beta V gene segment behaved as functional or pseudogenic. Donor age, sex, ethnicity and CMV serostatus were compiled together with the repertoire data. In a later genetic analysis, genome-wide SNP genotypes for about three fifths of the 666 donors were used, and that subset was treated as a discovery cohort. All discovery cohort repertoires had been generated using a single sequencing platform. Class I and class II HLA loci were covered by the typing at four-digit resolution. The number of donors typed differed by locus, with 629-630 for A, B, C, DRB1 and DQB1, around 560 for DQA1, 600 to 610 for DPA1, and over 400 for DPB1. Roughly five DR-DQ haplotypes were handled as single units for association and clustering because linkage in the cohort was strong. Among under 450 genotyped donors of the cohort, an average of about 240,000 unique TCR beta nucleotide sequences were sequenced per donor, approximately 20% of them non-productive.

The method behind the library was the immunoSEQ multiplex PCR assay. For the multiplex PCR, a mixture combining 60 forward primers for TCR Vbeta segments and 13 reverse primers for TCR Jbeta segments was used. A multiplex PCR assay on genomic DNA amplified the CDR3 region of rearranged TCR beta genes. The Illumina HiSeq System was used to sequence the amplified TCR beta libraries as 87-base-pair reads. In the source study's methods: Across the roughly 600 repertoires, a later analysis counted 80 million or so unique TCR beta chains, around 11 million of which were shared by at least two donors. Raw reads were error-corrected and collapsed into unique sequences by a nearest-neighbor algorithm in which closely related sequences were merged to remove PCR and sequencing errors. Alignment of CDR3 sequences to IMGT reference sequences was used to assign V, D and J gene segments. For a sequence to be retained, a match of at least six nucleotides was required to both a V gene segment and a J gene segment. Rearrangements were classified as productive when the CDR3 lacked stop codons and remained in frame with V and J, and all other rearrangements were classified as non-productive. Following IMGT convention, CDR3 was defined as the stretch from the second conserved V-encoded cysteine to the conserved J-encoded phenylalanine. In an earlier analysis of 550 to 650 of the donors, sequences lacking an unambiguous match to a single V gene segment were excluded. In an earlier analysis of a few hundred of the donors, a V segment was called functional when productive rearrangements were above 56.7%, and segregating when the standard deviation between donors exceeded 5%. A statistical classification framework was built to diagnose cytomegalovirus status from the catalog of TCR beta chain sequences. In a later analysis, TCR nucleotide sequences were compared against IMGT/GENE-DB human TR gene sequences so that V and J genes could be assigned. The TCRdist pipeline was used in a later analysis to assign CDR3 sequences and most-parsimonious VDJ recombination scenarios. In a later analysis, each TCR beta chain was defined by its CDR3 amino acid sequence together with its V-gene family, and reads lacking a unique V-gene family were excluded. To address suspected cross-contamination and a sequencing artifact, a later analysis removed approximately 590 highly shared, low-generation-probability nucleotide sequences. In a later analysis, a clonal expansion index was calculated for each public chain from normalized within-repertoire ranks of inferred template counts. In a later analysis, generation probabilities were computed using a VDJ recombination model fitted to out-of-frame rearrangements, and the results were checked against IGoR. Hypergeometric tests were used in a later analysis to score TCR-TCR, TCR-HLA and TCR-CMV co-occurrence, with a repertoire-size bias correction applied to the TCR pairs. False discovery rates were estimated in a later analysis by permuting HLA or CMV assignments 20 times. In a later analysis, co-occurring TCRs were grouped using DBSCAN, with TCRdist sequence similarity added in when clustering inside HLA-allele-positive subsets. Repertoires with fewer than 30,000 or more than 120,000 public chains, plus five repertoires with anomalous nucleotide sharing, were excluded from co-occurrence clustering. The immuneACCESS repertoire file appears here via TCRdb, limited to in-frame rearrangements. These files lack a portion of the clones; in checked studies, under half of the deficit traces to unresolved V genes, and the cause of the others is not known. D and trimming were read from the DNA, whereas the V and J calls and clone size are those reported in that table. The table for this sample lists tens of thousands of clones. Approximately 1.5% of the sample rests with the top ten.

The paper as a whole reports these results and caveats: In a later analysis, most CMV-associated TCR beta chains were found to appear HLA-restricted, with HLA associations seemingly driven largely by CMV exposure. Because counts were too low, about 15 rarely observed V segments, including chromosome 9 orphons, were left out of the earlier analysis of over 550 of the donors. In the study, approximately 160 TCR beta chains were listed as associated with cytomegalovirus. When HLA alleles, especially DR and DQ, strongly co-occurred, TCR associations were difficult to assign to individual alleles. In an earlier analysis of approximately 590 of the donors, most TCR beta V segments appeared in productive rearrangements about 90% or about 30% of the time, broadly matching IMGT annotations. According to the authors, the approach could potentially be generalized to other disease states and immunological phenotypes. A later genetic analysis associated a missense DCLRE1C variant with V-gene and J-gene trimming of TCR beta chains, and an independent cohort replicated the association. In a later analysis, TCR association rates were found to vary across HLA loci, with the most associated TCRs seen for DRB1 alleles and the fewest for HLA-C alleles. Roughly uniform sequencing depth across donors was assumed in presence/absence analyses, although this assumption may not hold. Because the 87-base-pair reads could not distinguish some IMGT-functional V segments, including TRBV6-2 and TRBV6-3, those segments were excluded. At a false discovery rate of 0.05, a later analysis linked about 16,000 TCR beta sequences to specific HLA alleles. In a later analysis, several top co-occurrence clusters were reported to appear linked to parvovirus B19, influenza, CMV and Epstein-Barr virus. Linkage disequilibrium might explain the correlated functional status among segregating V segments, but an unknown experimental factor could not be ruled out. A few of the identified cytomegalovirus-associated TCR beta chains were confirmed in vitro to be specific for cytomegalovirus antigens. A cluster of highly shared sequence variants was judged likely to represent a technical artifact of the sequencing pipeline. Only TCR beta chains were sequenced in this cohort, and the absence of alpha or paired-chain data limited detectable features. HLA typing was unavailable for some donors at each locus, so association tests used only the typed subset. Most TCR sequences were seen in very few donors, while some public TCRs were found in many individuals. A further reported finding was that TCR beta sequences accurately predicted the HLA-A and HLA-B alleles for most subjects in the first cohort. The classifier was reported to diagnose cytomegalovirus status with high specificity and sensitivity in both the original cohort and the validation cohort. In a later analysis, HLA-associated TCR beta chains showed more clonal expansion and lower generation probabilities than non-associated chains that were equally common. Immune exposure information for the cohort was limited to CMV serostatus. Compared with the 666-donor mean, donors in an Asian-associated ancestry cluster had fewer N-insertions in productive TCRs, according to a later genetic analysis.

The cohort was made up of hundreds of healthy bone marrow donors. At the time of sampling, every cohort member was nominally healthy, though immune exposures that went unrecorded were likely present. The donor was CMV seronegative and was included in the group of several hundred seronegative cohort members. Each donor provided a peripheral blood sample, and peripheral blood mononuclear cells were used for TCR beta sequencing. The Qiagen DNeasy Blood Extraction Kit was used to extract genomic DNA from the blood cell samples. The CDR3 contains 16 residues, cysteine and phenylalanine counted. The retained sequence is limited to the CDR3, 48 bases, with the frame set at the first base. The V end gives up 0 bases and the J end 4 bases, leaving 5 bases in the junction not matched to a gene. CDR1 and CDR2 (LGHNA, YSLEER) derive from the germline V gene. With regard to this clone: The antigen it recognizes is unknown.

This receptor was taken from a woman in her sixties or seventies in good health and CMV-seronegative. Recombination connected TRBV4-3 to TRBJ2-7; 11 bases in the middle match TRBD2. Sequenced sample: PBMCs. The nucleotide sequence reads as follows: TGCGCCAGCAGCCAAGATCGACTAGCGGGAAAGTACGAGCAGTACTTC. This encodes CASSQDRLAGKYEQYF.